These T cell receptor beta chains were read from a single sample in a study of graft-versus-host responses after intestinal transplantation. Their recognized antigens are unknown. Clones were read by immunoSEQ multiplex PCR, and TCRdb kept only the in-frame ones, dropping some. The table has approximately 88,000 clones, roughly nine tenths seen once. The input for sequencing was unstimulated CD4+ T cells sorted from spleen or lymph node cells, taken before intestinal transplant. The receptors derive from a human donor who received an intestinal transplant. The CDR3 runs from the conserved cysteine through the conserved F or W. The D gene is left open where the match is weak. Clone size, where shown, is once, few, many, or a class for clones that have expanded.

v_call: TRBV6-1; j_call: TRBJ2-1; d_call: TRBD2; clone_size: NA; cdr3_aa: CASSEVGRGARNEQFF; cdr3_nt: TGTGCCAGCAGTGAAGTAGGGCGGGGGGCGAGAAATGAGCAGTTCTTC
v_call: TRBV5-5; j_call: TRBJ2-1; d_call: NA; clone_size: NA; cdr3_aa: CASSLAVSVSNEQFF; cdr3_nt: TGTGCCAGCAGCTTGGCCGTATCCGTCTCCAATGAGCAGTTCTTC
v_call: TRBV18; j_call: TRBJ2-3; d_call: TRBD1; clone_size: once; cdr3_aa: CASSPGTGSTDTQYF; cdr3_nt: TGTGCCAGCTCACCAGGGACAGGGAGCACAGATACGCAGTATTTT
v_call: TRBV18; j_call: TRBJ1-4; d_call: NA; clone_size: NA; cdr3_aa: CASSPTGFREKLFF; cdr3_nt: TGTGCCAGCTCACCCACAGGGTTCCGAGAAAAACTGTTTTTT
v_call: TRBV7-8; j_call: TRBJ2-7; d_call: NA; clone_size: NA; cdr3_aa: CASSLGEIGTPTYEQYF; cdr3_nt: TGTGCCAGCAGCTTAGGAGAAATCGGGACACCGACCTACGAGCAGTACTTC
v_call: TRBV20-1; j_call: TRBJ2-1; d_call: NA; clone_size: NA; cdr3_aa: CSAPQVHEQFF; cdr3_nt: TGCAGTGCCCCACAGGTCCATGAGCAGTTCTTC
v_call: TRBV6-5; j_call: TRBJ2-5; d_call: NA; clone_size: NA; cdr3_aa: CASPLGAQYF; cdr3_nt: TGTGCCAGCCCCTTAGGGGCCCAGTACTTC
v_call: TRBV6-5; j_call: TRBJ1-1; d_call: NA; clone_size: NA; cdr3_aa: CASSRRREEQEAFF; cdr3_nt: TGTGCCAGCAGTCGCCGGCGGGAAGAACAGGAAGCTTTCTTT
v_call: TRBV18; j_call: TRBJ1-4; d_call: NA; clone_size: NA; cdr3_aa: CASSLAAVNEKLFF; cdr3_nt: TGTGCCAGCTCCCTCGCGGCAGTTAATGAAAAACTGTTTTTT
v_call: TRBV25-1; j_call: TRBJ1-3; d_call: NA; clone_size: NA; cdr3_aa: CASSRGGSSGNTIYF; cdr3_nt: TGTGCCAGCAGTCGGGGAGGAAGCTCTGGAAACACCATATATTTT
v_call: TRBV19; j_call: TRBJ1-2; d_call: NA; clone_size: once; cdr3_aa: CASTLGGQGRLDGYTF; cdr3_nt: TGTGCCAGTACCTTAGGTGGCCAGGGTCGCCTAGATGGCTACACCTTC
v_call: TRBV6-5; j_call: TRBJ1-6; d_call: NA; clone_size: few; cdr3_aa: CASSYSGGPWGSPLHF; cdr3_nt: TGTGCCAGCAGTTACTCGGGAGGCCCTTGGGGTTCACCCCTCCACTTT
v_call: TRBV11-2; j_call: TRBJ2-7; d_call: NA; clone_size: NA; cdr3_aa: CASSLRARGSYEQYF; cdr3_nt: TGTGCCAGCAGCTTGAGAGCCAGAGGGTCCTACGAGCAGTACTTC
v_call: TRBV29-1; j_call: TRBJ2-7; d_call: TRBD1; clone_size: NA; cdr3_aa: CSVPRDRDFSEQYF; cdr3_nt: TGCAGCGTTCCCCGAGACAGGGATTTCAGCGAGCAGTACTTC
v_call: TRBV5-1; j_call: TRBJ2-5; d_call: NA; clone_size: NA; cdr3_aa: CASSLAGETQYF; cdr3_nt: TGCGCCAGCAGCTTGGCAGGGGAGACCCAGTACTTC
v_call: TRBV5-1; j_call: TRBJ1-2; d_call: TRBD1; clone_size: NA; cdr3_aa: CASSPNPGQGNFFDGYTF; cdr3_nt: TGCGCCAGCAGCCCCAACCCGGGACAGGGAAATTTTTTCGATGGCTACACCTTC
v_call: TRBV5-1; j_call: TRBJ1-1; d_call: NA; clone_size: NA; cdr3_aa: CASSGVLNTEAFF; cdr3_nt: TGCGCCAGCAGCGGAGTTTTGAACACTGAAGCTTTCTTT
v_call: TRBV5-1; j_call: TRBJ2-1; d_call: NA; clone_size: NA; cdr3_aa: CASSHPPGDNEQFF; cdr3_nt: TGCGCCAGCAGCCACCCTCCGGGGGACAATGAGCAGTTCTTC
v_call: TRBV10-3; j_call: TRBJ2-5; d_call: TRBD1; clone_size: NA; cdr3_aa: CAMNRGLTETQYF; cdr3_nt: TGTGCCATGAACAGGGGTTTAACGGAGACCCAGTACTTC
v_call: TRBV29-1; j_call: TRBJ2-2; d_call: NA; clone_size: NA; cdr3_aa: CSVGAVVTGELFF; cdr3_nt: TGCAGCGTTGGAGCGGTGGTCACCGGGGAGCTGTTTTTT
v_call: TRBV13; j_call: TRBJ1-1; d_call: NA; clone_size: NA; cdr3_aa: CASRGRGSNTEAFF; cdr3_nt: TGTGCCAGCCGAGGGAGGGGCTCGAACACTGAAGCTTTCTTT
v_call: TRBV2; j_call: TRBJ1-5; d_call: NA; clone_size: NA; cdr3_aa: CASGSTSLSSDQPQHF; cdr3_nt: TGTGCCAGCGGGTCTACGTCCCTCTCCAGCGATCAGCCCCAGCATTTT
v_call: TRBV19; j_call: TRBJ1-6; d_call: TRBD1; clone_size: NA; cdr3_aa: CASSIDQGADSPLHF; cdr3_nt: TGTGCCAGTAGTATAGATCAGGGGGCGGATTCACCCCTCCACTTT
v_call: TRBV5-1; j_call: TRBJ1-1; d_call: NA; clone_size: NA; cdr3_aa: CASSFGTGLGTEAFF; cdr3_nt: TGCGCCAGCAGCTTCGGCACAGGGTTGGGCACTGAAGCTTTCTTT
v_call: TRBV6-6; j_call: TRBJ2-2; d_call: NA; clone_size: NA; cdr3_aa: CASSGHGGELFF; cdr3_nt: TGTGCCAGCAGTGGACATGGGGGGGAGCTGTTTTTT
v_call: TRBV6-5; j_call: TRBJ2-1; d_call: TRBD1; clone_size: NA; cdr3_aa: CASSYGQADNEQFF; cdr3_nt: TGTGCCAGCAGTTACGGACAGGCGGACAATGAGCAGTTCTTC
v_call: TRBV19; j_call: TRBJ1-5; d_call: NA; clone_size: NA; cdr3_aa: CASSRGGSNQPQHF; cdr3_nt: TGTGCCAGTAGTCGTGGGGGGAGCAATCAGCCCCAGCATTTT
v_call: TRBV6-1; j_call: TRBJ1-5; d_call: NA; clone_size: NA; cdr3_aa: CASSGQPDQPQHF; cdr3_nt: TGTGCCAGCAGTGGACAGCCGGATCAGCCCCAGCATTTT
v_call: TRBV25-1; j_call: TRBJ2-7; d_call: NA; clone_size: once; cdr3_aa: CASTRSGGYEQYF; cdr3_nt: TGTGCCAGCACCCGAAGTGGCGGTTACGAGCAGTACTTC
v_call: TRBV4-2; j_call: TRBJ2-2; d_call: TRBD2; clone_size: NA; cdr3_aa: CASSLGGVNTGELFF; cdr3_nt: TGTGCCAGCAGCCTCGGGGGGGTGAACACCGGGGAGCTGTTTTTT
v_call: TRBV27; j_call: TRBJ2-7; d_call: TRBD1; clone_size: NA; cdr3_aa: CASSLRDRGHEQYF; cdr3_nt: TGTGCCAGCAGTTTACGGGACAGGGGCCACGAGCAGTACTTC
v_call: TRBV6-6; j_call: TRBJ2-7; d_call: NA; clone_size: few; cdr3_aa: CASSSPGVSYEQYF; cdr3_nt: TGTGCCAGCAGTTCCCCAGGGGTCTCCTACGAGCAGTACTTC
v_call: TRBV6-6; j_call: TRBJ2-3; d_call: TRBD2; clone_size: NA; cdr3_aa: CASSPGGGLTDTQYF; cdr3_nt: TGTGCCAGCAGCCCCGGCGGGGGGCTCACAGATACGCAGTATTTT
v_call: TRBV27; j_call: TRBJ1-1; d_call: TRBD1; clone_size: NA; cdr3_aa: CASRRDRAGGTVEAFF; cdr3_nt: TGTGCCAGCAGGCGAGACAGGGCGGGTGGAACCGTTGAAGCTTTCTTT
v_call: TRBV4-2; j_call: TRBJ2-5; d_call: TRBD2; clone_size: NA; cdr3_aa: CASSHGIAGLQETQYF; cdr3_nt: TGTGCCAGCAGCCACGGGATAGCGGGCCTCCAAGAGACCCAGTACTTC
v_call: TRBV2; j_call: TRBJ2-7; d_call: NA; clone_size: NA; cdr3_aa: CASSELGGGPSYEQYF; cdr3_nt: TGTGCCAGCAGTGAGCTGGGGGGGGGCCCCTCCTACGAGCAGTACTTC
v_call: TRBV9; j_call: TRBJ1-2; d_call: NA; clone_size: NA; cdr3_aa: CASSASTGSDYGYTF; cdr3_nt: TGTGCCAGCAGCGCCTCCACCGGGAGTGACTATGGCTACACCTTC
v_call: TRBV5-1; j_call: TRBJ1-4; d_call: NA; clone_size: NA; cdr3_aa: CASSFRGANEKLFF; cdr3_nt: TGCGCCAGCAGCTTCCGGGGAGCTAATGAAAAACTGTTTTTT
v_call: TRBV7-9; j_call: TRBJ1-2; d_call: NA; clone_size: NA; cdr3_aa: CASSLEARAGGYTF; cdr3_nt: TGTGCCAGCAGCTTAGAGGCGAGGGCGGGGGGCTACACCTTC
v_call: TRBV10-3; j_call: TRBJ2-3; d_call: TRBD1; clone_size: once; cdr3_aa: CAISGAGGVADTQYF; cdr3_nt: TGTGCCATCAGTGGGGCAGGGGGTGTCGCAGATACGCAGTATTTT
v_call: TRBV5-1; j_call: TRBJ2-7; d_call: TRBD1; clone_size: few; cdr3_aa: CASSGGQPGVHEQYF; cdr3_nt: TGCGCCAGCAGCGGGGGACAGCCAGGAGTCCACGAGCAGTACTTC
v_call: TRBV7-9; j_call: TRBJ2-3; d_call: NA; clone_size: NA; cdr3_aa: CASSLAGGAADTQYF; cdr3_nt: TGTGCCAGCAGCTTAGCGGGGGGGGCCGCGGATACGCAGTATTTT